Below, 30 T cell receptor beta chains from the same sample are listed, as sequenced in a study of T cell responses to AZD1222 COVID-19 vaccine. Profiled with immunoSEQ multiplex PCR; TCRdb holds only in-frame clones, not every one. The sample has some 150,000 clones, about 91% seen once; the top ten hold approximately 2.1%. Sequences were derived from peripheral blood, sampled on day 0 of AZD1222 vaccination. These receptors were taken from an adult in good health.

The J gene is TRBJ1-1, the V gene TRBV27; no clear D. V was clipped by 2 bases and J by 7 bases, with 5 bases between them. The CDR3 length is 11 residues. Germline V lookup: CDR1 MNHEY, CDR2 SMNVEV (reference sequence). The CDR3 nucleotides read TGTGCCAGCAGTTTAGGCCTTGAAGCTTTCTTT. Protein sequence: CASSLGLEAFF.

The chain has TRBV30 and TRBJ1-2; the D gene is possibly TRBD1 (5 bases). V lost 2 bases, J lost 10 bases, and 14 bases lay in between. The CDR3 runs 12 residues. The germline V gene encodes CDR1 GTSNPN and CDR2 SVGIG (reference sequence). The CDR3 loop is CAWSSKTANYTF. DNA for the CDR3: TGTGCCTGGAGTTCGAAGACAGCCAACTACACCTTC.

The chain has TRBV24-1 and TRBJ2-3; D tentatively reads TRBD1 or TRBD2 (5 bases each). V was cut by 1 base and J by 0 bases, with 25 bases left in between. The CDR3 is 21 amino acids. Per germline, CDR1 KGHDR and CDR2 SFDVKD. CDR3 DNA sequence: TGTGCCACCAGTGATTTCGGGGCCCAGACCCCCGGTCGCTCTAGCACAGATACGCAGTATTTT. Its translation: CATSDFGAQTPGRSSTDTQYF.

The CDR3 is CSVEDLTLNEGKLFF. As DNA, the CDR3 is TGCAGCGTTGAAGATCTTACTCTGAACGAGGGAAAACTGTTTTTT. The rearrangement uses TRBV29-1 and TRBJ1-4; D is undetermined. The germline gives CDR1 SQVTM, CDR2 ANQGSEA. The CDR3 sequence is 15 residues long. Trimming left V 0 bases short and J 10 bases short, with 18 bases between. The variable domain in full, completed from reference TRBV29-1 and TRBJ1-4, reads SAVISQKPSRDICQRGTSLTIQCQVDSQVTMMFWYRQQPGQSLTLIATANQGSEATYESGFVIDKFPISRPNLTFSTLTVSNMSPEDSSIYLCSVEDLTLNEGKLFFGSGTQLSVL.

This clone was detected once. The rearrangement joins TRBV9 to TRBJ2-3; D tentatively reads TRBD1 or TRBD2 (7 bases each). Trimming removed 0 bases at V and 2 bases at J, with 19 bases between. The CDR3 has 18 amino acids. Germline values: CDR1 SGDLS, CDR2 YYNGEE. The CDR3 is CASSVGARGDRYTDTQYF. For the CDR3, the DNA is TGTGCCAGCAGCGTAGGGGCCCGGGGGGACAGATACACAGATACGCAGTATTTT.

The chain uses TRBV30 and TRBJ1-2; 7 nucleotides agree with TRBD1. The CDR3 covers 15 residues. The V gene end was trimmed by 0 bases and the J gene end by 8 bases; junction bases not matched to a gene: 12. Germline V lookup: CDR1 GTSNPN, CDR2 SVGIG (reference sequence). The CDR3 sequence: CAWSVLVTGSKGYTF. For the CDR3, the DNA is TGTGCCTGGAGTGTACTAGTGACAGGGAGCAAGGGCTACACCTTC.

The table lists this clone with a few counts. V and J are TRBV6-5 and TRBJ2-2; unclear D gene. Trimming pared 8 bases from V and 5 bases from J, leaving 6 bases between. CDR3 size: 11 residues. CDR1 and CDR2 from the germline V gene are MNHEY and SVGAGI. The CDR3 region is CASDRTGELFF. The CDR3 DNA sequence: TGTGCCAGCGATCGGACCGGGGAGCTGTTTTTT.

The CDR3 bases are TGCGCCAGCAGCCCAAGGGCTAGCGGGAGGGTCGAGCAGTACTTC. Residues: CASSPRASGRVEQYF. The genes are TRBV5-1 and TRBJ2-7; 12 positions agree with TRBD2. Germline V gives CDR1 SGHRS, CDR2 YFSETQ. The CDR3 runs to 15 residues. V gave up 4 bases and J gave up 6 bases; unmatched junction bases: 8.

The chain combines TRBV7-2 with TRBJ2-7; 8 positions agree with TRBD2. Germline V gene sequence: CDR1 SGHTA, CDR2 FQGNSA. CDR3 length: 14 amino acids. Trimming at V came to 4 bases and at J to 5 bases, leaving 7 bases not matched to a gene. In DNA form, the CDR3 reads TGTGCCAGCAGCTCCCCGGGACTAGGAAACGAGCAGTACTTC. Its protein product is CASSSPGLGNEQYF.

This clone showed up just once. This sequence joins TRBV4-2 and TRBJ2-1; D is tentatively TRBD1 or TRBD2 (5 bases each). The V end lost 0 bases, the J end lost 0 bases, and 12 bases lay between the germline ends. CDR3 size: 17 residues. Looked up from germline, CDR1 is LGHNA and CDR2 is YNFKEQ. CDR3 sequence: CASSQEPGPSSYNEQFF. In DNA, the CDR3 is TGTGCCAGCAGCCAAGAACCGGGACCAAGCTCCTACAATGAGCAGTTCTTC.

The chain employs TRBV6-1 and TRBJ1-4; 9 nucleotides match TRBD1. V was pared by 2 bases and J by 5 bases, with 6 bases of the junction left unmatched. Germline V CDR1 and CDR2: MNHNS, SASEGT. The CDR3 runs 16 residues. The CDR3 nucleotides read TGTGCCAGCAGTGAACATCTAGGGACAGGGAATGAAAAACTGTTTTTT. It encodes CASSEHLGTGNEKLFF.

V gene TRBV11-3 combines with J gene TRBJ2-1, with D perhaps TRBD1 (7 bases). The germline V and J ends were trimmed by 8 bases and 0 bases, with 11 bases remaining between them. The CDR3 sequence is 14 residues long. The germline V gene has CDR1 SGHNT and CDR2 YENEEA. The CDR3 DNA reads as TGTGCCAGCGTCAGGGGGGACTCCTACAATGAGCAGTTCTTC. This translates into CASVRGDSYNEQFF.

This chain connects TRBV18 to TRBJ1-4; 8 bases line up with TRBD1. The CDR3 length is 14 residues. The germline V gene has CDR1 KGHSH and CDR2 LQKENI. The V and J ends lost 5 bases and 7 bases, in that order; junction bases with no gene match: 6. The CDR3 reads CASSTDRGSEKLFF. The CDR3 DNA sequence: TGTGCCAGCTCAACCGACAGGGGAAGTGAAAAACTGTTTTTT.

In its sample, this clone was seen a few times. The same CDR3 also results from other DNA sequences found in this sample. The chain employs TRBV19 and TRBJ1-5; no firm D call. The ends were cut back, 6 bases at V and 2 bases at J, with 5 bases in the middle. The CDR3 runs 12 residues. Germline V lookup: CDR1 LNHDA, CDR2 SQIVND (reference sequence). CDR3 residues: CASRGGNQPQHF. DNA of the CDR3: TGTGCCAGTAGGGGAGGCAATCAGCCCCAGCATTTT.

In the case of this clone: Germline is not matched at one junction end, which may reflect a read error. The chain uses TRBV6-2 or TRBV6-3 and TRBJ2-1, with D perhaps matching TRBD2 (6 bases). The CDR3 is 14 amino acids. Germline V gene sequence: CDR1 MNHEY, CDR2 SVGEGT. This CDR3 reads CASSQTGDGRGWVF. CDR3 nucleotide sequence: TGTGCCAGCAGTCAGACCGGGGACGGGAGAGGGTGGGTCTTC.

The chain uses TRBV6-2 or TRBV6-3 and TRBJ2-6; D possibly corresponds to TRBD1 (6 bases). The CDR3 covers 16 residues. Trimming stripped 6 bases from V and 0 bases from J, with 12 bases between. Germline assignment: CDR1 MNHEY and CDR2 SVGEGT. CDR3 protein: CASSLTGSSGANVLTF. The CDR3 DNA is TGTGCCAGCAGCTTGACAGGCAGCTCTGGGGCCAACGTCCTGACTTTC.

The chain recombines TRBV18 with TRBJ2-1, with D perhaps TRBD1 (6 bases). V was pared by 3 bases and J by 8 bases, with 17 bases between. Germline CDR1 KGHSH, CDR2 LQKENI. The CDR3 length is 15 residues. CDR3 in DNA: TGTGCCAGCTCACCGCCTATCAGGGGTCGCGATGAGCAGTTCTTC. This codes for CASSPPIRGRDEQFF.

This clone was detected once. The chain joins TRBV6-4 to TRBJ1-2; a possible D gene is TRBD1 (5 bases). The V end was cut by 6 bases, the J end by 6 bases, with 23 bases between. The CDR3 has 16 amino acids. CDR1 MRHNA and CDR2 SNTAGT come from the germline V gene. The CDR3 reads CASSPTEWGPANGYTF. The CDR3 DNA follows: TGTGCCAGCAGCCCCACAGAGTGGGGACCCGCGAATGGCTACACCTTC.

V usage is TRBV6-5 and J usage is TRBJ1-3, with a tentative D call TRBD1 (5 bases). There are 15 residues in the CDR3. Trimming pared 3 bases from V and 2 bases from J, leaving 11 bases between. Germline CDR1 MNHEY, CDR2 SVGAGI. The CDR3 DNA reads TGTGCCAGCAGTTATGAGGGACGCGCTGGAAACACCATATATTTT. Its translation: CASSYEGRAGNTIYF.

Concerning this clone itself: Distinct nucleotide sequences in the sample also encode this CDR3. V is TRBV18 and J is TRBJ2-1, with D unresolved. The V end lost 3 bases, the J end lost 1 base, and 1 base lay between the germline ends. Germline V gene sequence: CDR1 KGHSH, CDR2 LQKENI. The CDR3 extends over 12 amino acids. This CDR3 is CASSPSYNEQFF. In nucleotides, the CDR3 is TGTGCCAGCTCACCTTCCTACAATGAGCAGTTCTTC.

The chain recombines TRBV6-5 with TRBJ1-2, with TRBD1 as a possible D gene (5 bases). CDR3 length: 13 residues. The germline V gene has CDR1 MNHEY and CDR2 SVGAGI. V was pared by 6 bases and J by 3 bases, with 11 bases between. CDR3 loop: CASRSGTDYGYTF. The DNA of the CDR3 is TGTGCCAGCAGATCAGGGACCGACTATGGCTACACCTTC.

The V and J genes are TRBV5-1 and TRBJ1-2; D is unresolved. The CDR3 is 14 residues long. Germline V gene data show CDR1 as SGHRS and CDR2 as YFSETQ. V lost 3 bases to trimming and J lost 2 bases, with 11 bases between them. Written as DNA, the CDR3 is TGCGCCAGCAGCTCGAGGGCGGAGAACTATGGCTACACCTTC. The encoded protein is CASSSRAENYGYTF.

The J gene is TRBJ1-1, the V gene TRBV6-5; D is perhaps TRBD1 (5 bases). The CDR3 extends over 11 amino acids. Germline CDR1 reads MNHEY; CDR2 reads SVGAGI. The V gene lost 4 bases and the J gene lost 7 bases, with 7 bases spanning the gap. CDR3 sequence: CASSFGGEAFF. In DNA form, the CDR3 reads TGTGCCAGCAGTTTTGGGGGTGAAGCTTTCTTT.

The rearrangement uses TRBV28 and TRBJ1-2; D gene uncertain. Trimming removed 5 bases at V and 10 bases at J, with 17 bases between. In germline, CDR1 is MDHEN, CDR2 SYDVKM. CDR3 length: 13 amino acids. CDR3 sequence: CASSPRFAAIYTF. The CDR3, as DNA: TGTGCCAGCAGTCCCCGGTTCGCAGCAATCTACACCTTC.

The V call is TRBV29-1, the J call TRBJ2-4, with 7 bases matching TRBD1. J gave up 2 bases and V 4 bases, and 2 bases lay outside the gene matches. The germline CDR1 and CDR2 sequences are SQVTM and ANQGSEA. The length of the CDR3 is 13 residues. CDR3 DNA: TGCAGCGTTGCGACAGGGTCCAAAAACATTCAGTACTTC. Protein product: CSVATGSKNIQYF. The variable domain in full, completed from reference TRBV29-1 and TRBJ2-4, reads SAVISQKPSRDICQRGTSLTIQCQVDSQVTMMFWYRQQPGQSLTLIATANQGSEATYESGFVIDKFPISRPNLTFSTLTVSNMSPEDSSIYLCSVATGSKNIQYFGAGTRLSVL.

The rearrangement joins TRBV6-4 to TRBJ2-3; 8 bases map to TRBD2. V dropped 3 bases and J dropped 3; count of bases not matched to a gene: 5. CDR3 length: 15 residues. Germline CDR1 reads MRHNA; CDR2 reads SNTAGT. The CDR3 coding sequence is TGTGCCAGCAGTGAAGGGGTAGCGGGAACAGATACGCAGTATTTT. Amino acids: CASSEGVAGTDTQYF.

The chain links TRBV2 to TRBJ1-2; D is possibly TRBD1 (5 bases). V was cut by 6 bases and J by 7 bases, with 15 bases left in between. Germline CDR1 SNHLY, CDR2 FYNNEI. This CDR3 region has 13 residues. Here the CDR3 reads CASSATGVAGYTF. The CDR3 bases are TGTGCCAGCAGCGCAACAGGCGTGGCTGGCTACACCTTC.

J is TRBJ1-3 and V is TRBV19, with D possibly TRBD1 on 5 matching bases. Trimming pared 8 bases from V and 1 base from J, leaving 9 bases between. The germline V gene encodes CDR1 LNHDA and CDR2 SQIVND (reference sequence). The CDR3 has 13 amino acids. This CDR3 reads CASSTDSGNTIYF. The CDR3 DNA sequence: TGTGCCAGTTCGACAGATTCTGGAAACACCATATATTTT. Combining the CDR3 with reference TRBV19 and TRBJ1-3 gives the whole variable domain DGGITQSPKYLFRKEGQNVTLSCEQNLNHDAMYWYRQDPGQGLRLIYYSQIVNDFQKGDIAEGYSVSREKKESFPLTVTSAQKNPTAFYLCASSTDSGNTIYFGEGSWLTVV.

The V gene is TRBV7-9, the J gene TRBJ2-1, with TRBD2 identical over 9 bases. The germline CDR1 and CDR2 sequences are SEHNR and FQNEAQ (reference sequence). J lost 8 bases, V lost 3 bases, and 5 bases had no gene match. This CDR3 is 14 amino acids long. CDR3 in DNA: TGTGCCAGCAGCTTCGCGGGAGGGCCCCATGAGCAGTTCTTC. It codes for CASSFAGGPHEQFF.

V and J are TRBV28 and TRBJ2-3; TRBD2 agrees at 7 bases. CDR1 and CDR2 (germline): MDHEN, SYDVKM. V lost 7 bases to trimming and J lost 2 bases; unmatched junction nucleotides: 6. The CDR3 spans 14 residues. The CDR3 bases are TGTGCCAGCACCCCTAGCGGATTCACAGATACGCAGTATTTT. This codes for CASTPSGFTDTQYF.